This TCR beta chain was captured in a study of blood T cell repertoires in COVID-19. Study-wide background: Specimens from acute and convalescent COVID-19 originated in the United States, Italy and Spain. T cells, B-cell-depleted T cells, or PBMCs supplied cDNA or gDNA.

Per the original data handling: The assay estimated nucleated cells by amplifying reference gene primers. Sequencing used immunoSEQ multiplex PCR; TCRdb keeps in-frame clones, though not all of them. That table supplies the V and J calls and clone size; D and trimming were determined from the DNA. Among 270,000 or so clones listed, roughly 90% were seen once. The CDR3 is 16 amino acids. V trimming: 5 bases; J trimming: 6 bases; junction bases outside the gene matches: 16. Per the germline V gene, CDR1 is LGHDT and CDR2 is YNNKEL (reference sequence). The source of this sequence is a woman aged 40 to 50 who had recovered from COVID-19. Sequenced material: peripheral blood. The chain couples TRBV3-1 (or the pseudogene TRBV3-2) to TRBJ2-7; 7 bases agree with TRBD1. The CDR3 spells CASSANVRGSPFEQYF. CDR3 bases: TGTGCCAGCAGCGCCAACGTCAGGGGGTCACCTTTCGAGCAGTACTTC.